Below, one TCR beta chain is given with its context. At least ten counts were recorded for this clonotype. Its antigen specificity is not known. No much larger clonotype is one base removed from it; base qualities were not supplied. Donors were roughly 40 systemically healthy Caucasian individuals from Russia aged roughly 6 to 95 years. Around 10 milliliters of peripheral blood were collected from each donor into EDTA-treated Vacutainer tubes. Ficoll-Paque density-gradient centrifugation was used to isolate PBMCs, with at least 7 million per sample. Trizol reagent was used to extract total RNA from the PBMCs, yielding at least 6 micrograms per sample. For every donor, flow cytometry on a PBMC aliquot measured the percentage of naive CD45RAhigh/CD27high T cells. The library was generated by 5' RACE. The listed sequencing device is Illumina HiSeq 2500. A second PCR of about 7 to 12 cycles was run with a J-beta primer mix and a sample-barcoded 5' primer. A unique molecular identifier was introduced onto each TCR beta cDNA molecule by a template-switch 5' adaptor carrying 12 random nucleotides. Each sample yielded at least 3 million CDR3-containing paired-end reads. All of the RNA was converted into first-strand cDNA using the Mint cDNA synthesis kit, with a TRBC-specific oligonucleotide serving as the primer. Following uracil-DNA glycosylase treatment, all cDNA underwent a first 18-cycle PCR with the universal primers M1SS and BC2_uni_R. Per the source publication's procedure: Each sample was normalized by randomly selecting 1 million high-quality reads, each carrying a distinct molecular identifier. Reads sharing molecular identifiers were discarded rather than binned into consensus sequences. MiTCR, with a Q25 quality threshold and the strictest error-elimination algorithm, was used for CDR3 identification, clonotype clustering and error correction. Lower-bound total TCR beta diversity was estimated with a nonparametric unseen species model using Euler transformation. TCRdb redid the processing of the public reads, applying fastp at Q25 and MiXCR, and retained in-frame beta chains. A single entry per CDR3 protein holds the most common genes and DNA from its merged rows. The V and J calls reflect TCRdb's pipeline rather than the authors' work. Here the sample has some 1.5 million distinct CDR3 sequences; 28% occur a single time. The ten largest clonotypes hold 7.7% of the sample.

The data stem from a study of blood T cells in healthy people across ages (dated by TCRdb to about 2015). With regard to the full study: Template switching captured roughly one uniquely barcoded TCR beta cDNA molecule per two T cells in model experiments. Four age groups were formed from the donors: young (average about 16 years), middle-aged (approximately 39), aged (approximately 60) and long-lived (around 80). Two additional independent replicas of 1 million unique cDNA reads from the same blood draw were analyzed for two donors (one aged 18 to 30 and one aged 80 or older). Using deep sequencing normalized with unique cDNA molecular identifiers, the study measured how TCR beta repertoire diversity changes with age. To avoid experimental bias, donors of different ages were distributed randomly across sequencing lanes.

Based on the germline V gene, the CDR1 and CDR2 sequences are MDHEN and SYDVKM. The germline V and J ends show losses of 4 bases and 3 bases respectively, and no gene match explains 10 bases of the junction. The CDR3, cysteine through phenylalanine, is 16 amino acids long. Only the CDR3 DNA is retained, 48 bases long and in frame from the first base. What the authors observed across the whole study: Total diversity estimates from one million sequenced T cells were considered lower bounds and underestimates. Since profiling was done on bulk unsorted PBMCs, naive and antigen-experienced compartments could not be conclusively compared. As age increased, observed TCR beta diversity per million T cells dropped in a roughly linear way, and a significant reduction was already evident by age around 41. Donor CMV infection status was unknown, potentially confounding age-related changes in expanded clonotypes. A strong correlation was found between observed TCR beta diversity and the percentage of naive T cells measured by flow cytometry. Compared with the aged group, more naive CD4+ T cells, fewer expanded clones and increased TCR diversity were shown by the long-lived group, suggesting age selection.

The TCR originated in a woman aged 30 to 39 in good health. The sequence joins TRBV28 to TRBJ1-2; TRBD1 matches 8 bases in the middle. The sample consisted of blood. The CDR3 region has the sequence CASSSPAGGSDYGYTF. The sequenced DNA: TGTGCCAGCAGTTCGCCTGCAGGGGGCTCCGACTATGGCTACACCTTC.